Detailed here is one T cell receptor beta chain. As yet, its antigen is unknown. Indicated time point: week 11, during vaccination. What each vaccine dose contained was 300 ug of mutant IDH1 20-mer peptide, accompanied by topical imiquimod. Germline V lookup: CDR1 SGHDT, CDR2 YYEEEE. Between the trimmed V and J ends, which lost 0 bases and 4 bases, there was a span of 14 bases. The CDR3 totals 16 residues. The data originate from a study of a mutant IDH1 vaccine in newly diagnosed glioma. Overall study: Vaccines were begun 4-6 weeks after radiotherapy alone, or with temozolomide cycles. The earlier regimen, radiotherapy, temozolomide, or both, was most often both.

Measured with immunoSEQ multiplex PCR; TCRdb has only the in-frame clones, and not every one. The sample lists fewer than 150,000 clones, approximately 87% occurring once. Study results and limitations: Evidence of vaccine-induced immune responses was documented in about 93% of patients.

The rearrangement links TRBV5-6 to TRBJ2-1; D possibly uses TRBD1 or TRBD2 (6 bases each). This TCR was recovered from a woman aged 50 to 60 with glioma. Material: PBMCs, obtained from a glioma patient whose treatment included an IDH1 peptide vaccine. The CDR3 reads CASSLALGGKYNEQFF. DNA of the CDR3: TGTGCCAGCAGCTTGGCGCTAGGGGGGAAATACAATGAGCAGTTCTTC.